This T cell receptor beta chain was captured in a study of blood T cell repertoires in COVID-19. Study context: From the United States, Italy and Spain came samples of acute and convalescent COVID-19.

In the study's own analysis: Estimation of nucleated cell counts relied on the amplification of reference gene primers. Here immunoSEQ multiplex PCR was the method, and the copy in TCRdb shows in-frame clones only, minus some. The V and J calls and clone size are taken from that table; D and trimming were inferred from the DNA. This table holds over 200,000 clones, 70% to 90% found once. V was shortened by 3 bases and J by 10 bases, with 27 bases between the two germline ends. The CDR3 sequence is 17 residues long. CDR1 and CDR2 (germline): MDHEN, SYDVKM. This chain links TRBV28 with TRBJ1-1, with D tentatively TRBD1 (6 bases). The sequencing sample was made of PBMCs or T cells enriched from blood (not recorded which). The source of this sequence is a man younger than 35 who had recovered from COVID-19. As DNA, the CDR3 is TGTGCCAGCAGTTTGGCGGACAGATTCTTTTCGGTCCCTGCAGCTTTCTTT. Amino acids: CASSLADRFFSVPAAFF. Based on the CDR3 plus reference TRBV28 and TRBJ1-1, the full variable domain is DVKVTQSSRYLVKRTGEKVFLECVQDMDHENMFWYRQDPGLGLRLIYFSYDVKMKEKGDIPEGYSVSREKKERFSLILESASTNQTSMYLCASSLADRFFSVPAAFFGQGTRLTVV.